This TCR beta chain was recorded in a study of tumor and adjacent non-tumor tissue in lung cancer (dated by TCRdb to 2016 to 2019). Looking at the study overall: The cohort included around twelve adenocarcinoma, a couple of squamous cell carcinoma and 1 small cell lung cancer patients. The 15 enrolled patients, of whom approximately 10 were men and 5 were women, were aged about 30 to 80 years and were diagnosed with TNM stage I to III disease. A total of around 130,000,000 productive TCRbeta reads were generated by sequencing, corresponding to an average of about 4.2 million reads per sample. Bulk TCRbeta repertoires were compared between lung tumor tissue and matched distant non-tumor lung tissue obtained from fewer than 16 lung cancer patients. Some 30 paired specimens, one tumor and one normal lung sample per patient, were profiled by TCRbeta CDR3 sequencing. Summary of the overall study and its limitations: Peripheral blood was not sequenced, so blood TCRbeta repertoires in these lung cancer patients were not examined. Significantly higher TCR diversity (inverse Simpson) was observed in tumor tissue than in normal lung tissue (approximately 430 vs 150, P = 0.0075, Mann-Whitney U test). The methods do not name the sequencing platform or mention unique molecular identifiers. The cohort had only approximately 15 patients, and the authors noted that larger samples and more detailed clinical data are needed. A significantly larger cumulative share of the repertoire was made up by the top 100 clones in normal lung than in tumor tissue. TCR diversity was significantly higher in younger patients, and greater tumor TCR diversity was associated with shorter overall survival and shorter disease-free survival.

CDR3 length: 17 amino acids, cysteine to phenylalanine. Of all the DNA, just the CDR3 is kept, 51 bases in frame from base 1. From the germline V gene, CDR1 is MNHEY and CDR2 is SVGAGI. V is pruned by 4 bases and J by 7 bases, leaving 9 bases of the junction without a gene match. RNA was isolated from bulk unsorted tissue, and RNA quality was assessed with a NanoDrop ND-1000 and an Agilent 2100. Distant non-tumor tissue taken more than 3 cm from the tumor edge was used as the normal lung sample. The donors were newly diagnosed lung cancer patients admitted for thoracic surgery in China from August to November 2014 who had not received prior chemotherapy. Patients who had received previous radiotherapy or chemotherapy, or who had another concurrent cancer, were excluded from the study. Pieces of surgical tissue measuring roughly 1-2.2 cm3 were kept in RNAlater solution and held at -80 degrees C until needed.

To prepare the library, multiplex PCR was applied. The sequencing machine was an Illumina HiSeq 2500. TCRbeta libraries were built by three rounds of nested PCR using primers (Table S4), following protocols modified from ARM-PCR. Before sequencing, PCR products of 200-500 bp were excised from the gel and purified with the QIAquick gel extraction kit. The original pipeline was this. Reads were cleaned with Trimmomatic, merged with FLASH into complete CDR3 sequences, and assigned to V(D)J germline segments with MiTCR. Clonal diversity was computed as the inverse Simpson's index with VDJtools. In-frame sequences lacking a premature stop codon were counted as productive reads. TCRdb passed the public sequencing reads through fastp at Q25 and MiXCR, retaining productive beta sequences. Each entry merges the rows of one CDR3 protein and shows their most common DNA and genes. The V and J calls here are based on TCRdb, not the publication. This sample gives around 82,000 distinct CDR3 sequences in total; approximately 80% of them show up just once. The top ten constitute about half of the sample.

This clonotype showed up many times. Its cognate antigen has yet to be identified. The sample holds no much larger clone one base away, and base qualities are not on file. This TCR was recovered from a man aged 55 to 70 with non-small cell lung cancer. Sequencing used distant non-tumor lung tissue. Recombination joined TRBV6-5 with TRBJ1-6; 11 central nucleotides agree with TRBD1. The CDR3 region has the sequence CASSSGQGATRNSPLHF. The bases read TGTGCCAGCAGTTCTGGACAGGGGGCAACTAGGAATTCACCCCTCCACTTT.